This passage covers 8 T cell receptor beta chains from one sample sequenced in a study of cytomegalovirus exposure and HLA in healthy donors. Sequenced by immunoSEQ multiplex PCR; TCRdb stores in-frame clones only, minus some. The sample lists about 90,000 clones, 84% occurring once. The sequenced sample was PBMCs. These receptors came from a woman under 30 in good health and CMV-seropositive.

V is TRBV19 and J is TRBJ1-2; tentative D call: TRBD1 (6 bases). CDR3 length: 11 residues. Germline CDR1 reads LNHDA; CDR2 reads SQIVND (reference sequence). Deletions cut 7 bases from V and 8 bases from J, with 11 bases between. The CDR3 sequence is CASMGAPGYTF. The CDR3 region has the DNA TGTGCCAGTATGGGGGCACCGGGCTACACCTTC. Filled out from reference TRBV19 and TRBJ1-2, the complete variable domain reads DGGITQSPKYLFRKEGQNVTLSCEQNLNHDAMYWYRQDPGQGLRLIYYSQIVNDFQKGDIAEGYSVSREKKESFPLTVTSAQKNPTAFYLCASMGAPGYTFGSGTRLTVV.

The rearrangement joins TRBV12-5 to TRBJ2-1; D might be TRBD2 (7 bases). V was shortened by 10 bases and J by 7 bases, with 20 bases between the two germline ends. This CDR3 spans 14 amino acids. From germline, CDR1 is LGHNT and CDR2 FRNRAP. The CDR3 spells CATWGGAIQNEQFF. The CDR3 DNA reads TGTGCTACCTGGGGGGGGGCCATTCAGAATGAGCAGTTCTTC.

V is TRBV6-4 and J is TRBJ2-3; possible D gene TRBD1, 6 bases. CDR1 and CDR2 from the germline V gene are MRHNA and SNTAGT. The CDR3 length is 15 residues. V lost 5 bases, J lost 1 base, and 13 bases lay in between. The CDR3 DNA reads TGTGCCAGCAGTCTTCAAGGGGGAGGCACAGATACGCAGTATTTT. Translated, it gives CASSLQGGGTDTQYF.

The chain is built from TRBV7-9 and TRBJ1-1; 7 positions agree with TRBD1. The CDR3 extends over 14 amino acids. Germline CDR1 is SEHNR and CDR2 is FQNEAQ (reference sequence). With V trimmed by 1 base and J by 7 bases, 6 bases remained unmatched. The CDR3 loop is CASSLVGQGGEAFF. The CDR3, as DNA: TGTGCCAGCAGCTTAGTGGGCCAGGGGGGTGAAGCTTTCTTT.

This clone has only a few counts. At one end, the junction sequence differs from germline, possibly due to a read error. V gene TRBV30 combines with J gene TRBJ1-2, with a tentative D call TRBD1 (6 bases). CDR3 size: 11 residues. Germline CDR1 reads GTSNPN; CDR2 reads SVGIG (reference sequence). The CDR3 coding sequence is TGTGCCTGGAGTAGGACAGTCGCCCCCTTCTTC. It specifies CAWSRTVAPFF.

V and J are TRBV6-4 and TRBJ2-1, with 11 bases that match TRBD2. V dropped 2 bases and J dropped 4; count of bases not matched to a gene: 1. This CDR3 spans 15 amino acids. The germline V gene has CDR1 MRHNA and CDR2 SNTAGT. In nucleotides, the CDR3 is TGTGCCAGCAGTGACACTAGCGGGGGTTACAATGAGCAGTTCTTC. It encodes CASSDTSGGYNEQFF.

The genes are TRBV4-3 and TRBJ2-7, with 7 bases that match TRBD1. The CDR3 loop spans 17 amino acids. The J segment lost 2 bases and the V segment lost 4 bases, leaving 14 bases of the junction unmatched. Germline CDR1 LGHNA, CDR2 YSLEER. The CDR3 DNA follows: TGCGCCAGCAGCCGCGAAAACAACAGGGGCGCGGCCTACGAGCAGTACTTC. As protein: CASSRENNRGAAYEQYF.

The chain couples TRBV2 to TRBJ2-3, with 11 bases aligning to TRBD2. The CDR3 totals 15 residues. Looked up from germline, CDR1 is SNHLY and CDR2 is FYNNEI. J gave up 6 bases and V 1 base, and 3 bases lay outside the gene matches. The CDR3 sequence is CASSEGLAGRDTQYF. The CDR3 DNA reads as TGTGCCAGCAGTGAAGGACTAGCGGGGAGGGATACGCAGTATTTT.